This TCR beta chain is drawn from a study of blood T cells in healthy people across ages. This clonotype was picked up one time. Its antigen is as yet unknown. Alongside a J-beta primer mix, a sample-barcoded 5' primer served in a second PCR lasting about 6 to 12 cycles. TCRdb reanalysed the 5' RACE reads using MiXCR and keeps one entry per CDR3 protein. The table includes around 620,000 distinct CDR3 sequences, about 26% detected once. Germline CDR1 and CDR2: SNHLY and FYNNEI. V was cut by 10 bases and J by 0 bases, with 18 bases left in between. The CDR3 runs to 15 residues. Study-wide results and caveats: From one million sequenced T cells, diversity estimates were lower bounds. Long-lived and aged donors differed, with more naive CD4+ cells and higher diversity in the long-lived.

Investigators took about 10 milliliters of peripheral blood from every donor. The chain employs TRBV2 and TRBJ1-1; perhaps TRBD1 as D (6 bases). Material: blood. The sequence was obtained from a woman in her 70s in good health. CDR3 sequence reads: CANQGSTGLNTEAFF. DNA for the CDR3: TGTGCCAATCAGGGGTCTACAGGGCTGAACACTGAAGCTTTCTTT.